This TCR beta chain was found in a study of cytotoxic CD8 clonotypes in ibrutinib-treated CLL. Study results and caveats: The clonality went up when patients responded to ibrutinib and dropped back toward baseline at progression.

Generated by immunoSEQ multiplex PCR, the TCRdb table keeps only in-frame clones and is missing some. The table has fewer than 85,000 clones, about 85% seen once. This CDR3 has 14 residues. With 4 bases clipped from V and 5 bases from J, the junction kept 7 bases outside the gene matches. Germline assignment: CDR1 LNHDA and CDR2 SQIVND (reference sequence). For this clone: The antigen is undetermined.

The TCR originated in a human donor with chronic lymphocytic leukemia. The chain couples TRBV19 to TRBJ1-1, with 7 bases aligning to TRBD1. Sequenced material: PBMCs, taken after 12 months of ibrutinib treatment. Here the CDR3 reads CASSTRQGWTEAFF. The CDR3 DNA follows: TGTGCCAGTAGTACCAGACAGGGTTGGACTGAAGCTTTCTTT.